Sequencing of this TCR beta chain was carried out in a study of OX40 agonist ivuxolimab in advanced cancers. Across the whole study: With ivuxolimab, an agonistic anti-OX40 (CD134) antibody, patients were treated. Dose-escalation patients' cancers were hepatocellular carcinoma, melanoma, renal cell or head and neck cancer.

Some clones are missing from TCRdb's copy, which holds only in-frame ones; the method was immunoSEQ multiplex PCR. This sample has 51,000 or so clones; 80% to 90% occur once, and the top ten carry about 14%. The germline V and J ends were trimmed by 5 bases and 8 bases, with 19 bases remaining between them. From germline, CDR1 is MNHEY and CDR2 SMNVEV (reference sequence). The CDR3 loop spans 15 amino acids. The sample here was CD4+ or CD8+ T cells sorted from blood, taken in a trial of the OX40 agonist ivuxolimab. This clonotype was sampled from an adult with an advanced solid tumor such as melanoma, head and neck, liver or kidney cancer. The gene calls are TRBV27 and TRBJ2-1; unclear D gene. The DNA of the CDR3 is TGTGCCAGCAGTCTCCTACCTCCCCCTGCCGATGAGCAGTTCTTC. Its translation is CASSLLPPPADEQFF.